This TCR beta chain was sequenced during a study of shared clonotypes between healthy human individuals. The wider study: Three plates were used per donor for CD4 naive, three for CD4 memory, two for CD8 naive and one for CD8 memory. Study results and caveats: The study sampled only blood, and tissue repertoires likely differ.

This table comes from immunoSEQ multiplex PCR, and its TCRdb copy is limited to in-frame clones, with some not included. The sample has some 1 million clones, about 75% seen once. The CDR3 length is 13 residues. The germline gives CDR1 SGHDT, CDR2 YYEEEE. Trimming removed 0 bases from V and 6 bases from J, with 9 bases in between. Donors were healthy HIV-negative adults without recent acute infections or vaccinations. Each sample came from a Caucasian adult donor living in Nashville, Tennessee. As for this clone: Its antigen is undetermined.

This TCR came from a man between 18 and 35 years old in good health. Sequencing was performed on memory CD4+ T cells sorted from blood. Specified subset: CD45RA-negative fraction. The V and J genes are TRBV5-6 and TRBJ1-1, with TRBD1 as a possible D gene (6 bases). CDR3 residues: CASSLVGGAEAFF. CDR3 nucleotides: TGTGCCAGCAGCTTGGTTGGGGGCGCTGAAGCTTTCTTT.